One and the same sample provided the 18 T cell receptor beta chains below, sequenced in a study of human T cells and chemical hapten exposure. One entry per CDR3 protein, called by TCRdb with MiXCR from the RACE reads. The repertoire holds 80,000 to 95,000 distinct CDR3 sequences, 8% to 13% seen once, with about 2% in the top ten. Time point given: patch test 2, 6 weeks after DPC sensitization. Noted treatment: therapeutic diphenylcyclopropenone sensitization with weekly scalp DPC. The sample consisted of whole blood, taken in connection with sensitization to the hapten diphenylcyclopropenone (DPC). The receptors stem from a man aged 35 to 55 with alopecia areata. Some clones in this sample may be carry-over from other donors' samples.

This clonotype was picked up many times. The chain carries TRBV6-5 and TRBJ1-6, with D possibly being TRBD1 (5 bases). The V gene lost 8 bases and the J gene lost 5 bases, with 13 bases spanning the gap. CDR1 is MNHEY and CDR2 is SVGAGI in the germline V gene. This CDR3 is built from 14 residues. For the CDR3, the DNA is TGTGCCAGCTCCCGCGGGGGAAATAATTCACCCCTCCACTTT. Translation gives CASSRGGNNSPLHF.

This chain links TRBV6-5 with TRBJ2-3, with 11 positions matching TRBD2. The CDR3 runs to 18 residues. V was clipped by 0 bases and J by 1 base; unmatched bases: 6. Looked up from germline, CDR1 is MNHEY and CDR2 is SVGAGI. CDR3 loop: CASSYSKGSGRGTDTQYF. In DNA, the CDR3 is TGTGCCAGCAGTTACTCGAAGGGTAGCGGGAGGGGCACAGATACGCAGTATTTT.

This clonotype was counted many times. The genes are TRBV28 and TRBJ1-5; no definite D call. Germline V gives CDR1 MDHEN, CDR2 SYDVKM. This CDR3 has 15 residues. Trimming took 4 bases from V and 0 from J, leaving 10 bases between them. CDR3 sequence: CASSSRIYSNQPQHF. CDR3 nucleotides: TGTGCCAGCAGTTCTCGGATCTATAGCAATCAGCCCCAGCATTTT.

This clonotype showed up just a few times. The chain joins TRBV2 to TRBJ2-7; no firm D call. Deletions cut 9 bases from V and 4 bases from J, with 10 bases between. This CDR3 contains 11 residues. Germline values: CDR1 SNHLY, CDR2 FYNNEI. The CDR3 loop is CASGKPYEQYV. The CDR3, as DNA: TGTGCCAGTGGGAAGCCTTACGAGCAGTACGTC.

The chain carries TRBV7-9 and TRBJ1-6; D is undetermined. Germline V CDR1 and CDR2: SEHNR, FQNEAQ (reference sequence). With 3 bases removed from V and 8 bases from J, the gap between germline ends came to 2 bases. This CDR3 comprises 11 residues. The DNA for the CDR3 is TGTGCCAGCAGCTTGGATTCACCCCTCCACTTT. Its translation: CASSLDSPLHF.

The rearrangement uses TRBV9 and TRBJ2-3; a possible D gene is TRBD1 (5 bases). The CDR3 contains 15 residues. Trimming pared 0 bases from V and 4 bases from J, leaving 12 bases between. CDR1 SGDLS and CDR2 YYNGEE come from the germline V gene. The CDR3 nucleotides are TGTGCCAGCAGCGTAGGTGTAACAGGTGCAGATACGCAGTATTTT. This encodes CASSVGVTGADTQYF.

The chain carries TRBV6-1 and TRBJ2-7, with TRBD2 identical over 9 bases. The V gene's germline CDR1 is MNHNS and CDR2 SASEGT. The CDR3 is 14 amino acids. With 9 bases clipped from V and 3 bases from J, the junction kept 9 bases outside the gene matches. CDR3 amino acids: CASREVAGVYEQYV. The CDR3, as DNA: TGTGCCAGTAGAGAGGTAGCGGGAGTCTACGAGCAGTACGTC.

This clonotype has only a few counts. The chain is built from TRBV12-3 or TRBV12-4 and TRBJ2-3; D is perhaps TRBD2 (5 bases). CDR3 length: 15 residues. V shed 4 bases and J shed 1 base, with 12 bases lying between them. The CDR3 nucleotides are TGTGCCAGCAGTTCTCCGTCGCGGGGCACAGATACGCAGTATTTT. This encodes CASSSPSRGTDTQYF.

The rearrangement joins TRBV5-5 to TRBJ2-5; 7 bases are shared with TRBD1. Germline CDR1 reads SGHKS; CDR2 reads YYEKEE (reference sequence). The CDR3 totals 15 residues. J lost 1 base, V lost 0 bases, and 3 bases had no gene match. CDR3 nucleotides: TGTGCCAGCAGCTTGGGGGGACAGCGCCAAGAGACCCAGTACTTC. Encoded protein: CASSLGGQRQETQYF.

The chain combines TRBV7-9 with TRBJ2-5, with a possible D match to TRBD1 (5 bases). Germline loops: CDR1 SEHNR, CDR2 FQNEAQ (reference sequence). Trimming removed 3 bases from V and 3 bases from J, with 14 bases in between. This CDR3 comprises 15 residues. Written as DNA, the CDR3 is TGTGCCAGCAGCTTGGTACCCAGGGCTAAAGAGACCCAGTACTTC. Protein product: CASSLVPRAKETQYF.

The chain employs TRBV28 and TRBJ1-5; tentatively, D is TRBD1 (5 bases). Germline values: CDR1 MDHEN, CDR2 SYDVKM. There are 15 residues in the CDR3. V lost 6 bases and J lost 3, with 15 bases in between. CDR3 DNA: TGTGCCAGCAGCACCGACAGACAGCACAATCAGCCCCAGCATTTT. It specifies CASSTDRQHNQPQHF. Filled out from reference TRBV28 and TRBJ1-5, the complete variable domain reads DVKVTQSSRYLVKRTGEKVFLECVQDMDHENMFWYRQDPGLGLRLIYFSYDVKMKEKGDIPEGYSVSREKKERFSLILESASTNQTSMYLCASSTDRQHNQPQHFGDGTRLSIL.

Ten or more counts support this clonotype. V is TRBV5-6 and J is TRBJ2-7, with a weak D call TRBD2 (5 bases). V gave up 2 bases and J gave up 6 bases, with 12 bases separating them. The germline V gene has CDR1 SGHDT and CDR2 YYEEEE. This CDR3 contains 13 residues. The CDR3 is CASSFPLAGEQYV. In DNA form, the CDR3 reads TGTGCCAGCAGCTTCCCCCTAGCCGGCGAGCAGTACGTC.

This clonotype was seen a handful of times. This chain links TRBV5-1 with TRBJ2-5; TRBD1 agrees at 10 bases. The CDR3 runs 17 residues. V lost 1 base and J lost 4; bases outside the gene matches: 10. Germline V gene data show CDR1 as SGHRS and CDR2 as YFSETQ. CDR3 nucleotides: TGCGCCAGCAGCTTGACATTAAGACAGGGGGCCGCAGAGACCCAGTACTTC. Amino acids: CASSLTLRQGAAETQYF.

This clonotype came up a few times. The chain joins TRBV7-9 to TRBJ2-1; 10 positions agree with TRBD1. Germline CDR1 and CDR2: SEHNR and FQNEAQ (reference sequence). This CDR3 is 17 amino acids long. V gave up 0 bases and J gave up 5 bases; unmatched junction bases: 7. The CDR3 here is CASSLATGQGRNNEQFF. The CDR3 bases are TGTGCCAGCAGCTTAGCTACGGGACAGGGGCGCAACAATGAGCAGTTCTTC. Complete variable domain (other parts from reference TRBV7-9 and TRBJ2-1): DTGVSQNPRHKITKRGQNVTFRCDPISEHNRLYWYRQTLGQGPEFLTYFQNEAQLEKSRLLSDRFSAERPKGSFSTLEIQRTEQGDSAMYLCASSLATGQGRNNEQFFGPGTRLTVL.

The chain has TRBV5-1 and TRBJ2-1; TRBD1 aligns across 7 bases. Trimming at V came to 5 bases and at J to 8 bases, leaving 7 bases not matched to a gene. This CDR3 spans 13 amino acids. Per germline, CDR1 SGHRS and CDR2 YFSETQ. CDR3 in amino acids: CASSIDRVDEQFF. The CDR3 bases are TGCGCCAGCAGTATCGACAGGGTCGATGAGCAGTTCTTC.

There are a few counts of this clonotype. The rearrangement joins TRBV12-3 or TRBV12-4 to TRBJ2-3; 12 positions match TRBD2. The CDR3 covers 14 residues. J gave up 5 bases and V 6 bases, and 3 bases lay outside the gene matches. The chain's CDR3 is CASRKGLAGDTQYF. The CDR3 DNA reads TGTGCCAGCAGGAAGGGACTAGCGGGAGATACGCAGTATTTT.

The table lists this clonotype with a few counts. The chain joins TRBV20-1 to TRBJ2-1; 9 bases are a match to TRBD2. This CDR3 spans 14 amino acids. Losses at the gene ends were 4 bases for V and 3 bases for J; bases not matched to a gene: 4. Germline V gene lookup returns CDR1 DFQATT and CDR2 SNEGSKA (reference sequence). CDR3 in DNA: TGCAGTGCTATCCAGCGGGAGGACTACAATGAGCAGTTCTTC. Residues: CSAIQREDYNEQFF.

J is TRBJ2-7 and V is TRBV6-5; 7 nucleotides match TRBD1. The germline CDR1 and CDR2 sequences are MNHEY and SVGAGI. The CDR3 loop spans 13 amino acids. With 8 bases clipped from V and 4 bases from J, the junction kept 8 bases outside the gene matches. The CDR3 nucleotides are TGTGCCAGCGGAAGGACAGGAAATTACGAGCAGTACTTC. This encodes CASGRTGNYEQYF.